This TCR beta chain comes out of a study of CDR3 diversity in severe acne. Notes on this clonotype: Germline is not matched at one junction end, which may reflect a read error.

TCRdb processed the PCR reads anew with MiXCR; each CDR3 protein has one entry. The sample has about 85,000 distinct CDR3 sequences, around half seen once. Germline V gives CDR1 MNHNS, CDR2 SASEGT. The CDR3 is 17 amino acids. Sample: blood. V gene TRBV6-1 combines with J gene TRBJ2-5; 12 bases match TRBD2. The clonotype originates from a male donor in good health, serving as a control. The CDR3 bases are TGTGCCATCAGTGAGGCTAGCGGGAGGGCAATCCAAGAGACCCAGTACTTC. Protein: CAISEASGRAIQETQYF.